The rows below give T cell receptor beta chains drawn from one sample of a study of shared clonotypes between healthy human individuals. Assay: immunoSEQ multiplex PCR; the TCRdb copy retains only in-frame clones and omits some. The profile shows about 1 million clones, 75% of them singletons. Sequencing input: memory CD4+ T cells sorted from blood. Receptors were obtained from a man younger than 35 in good health. The CDR3 runs from the conserved cysteine through the conserved F or W. The D gene is left open where the match is weak. Size is stated for part of the rows, as once, few or many counts, or as a class when the clone is expanded.

>TRBD2|TRBV2|TRBJ2-7|16|-
TGTGCCAGCAGTGAGAACCAACTAGCGGCTACCTACGAGCAGTACTTC
CASSENQLAATYEQYF
>TRBD2|TRBV10-3|TRBJ2-3|14|-
TGTGCCATCAAGCCTAGCGGGGCTGCAGATACGCAGTATTTT
CAIKPSGAADTQYF
>-|TRBV6-1|TRBJ2-7|12|-
TGTGCCAGCAGCGACCAGGGATACGAGCAGTACTTC
CASSDQGYEQYF
>TRBD1|TRBV18|TRBJ2-1|15|-
TGTGCCAGCTCACCACCAGGGACAGTGGCCAATGAGCAGTTCTTC
CASSPPGTVANEQFF
>TRBD1|TRBV30|TRBJ2-2|16|-
TGTGCCTGGGGGCCGGGACAGGTCTCGAACACCGGGGAGCTGTTTTTT
CAWGPGQVSNTGELFF
>-|TRBV25-1|TRBJ1-6|13|-
TGTGCCAGCAGTGAGAGCTATAATTCACCCCTCCACTTT
CASSESYNSPLHF
>-|TRBV11-3|TRBJ2-3|14|-
TGTGCCAGCAGCCCGCACCGGGGCACAGATACGCAGTATTTT
CASSPHRGTDTQYF
>TRBD1|TRBV5-4|TRBJ2-7|16|-
TGTGCCAGCAGCTTGGGGGCGGCAGGGGGCCTAGGCGAGCAGTACTTC
CASSLGAAGGLGEQYF
>TRBD1|TRBV14|TRBJ1-2|13|-
TGTGCCAGCAGCCGGGACAGGGTGGGCGGCTACACCTTC
CASSRDRVGGYTF
>-|TRBV9|TRBJ1-1|14|-
TGTGCCAGCAGCCCTAGCGGGGGGGCCACTGAAGCTTTCTTT
CASSPSGGATEAFF
>TRBD1|TRBV7-2|TRBJ2-7|15|-
TGTGCCAGCAGCTACCGCGAGGGGGCGCCCTACGAGCAGTACTTC
CASSYREGAPYEQYF
>-|TRBV6-5|TRBJ1-1|16|-
TGTGCCAGCAGTTACTCGAGGGCCCGTAGGGACACTGAAGCTTTCTTT
CASSYSRARRDTEAFF
>-|TRBV6-5|TRBJ2-2|15|-
TGTGCCAGCAGTTACTCGCCCATGAACACCGGGGAGCTGTTTTTT
CASSYSPMNTGELFF
>-|TRBV6-5|TRBJ2-7|15|-
TGTGCCAGCAGTTCCCGGGTGACGAGCTCCTACGAGCAGTACTTC
CASSSRVTSSYEQYF
>-|TRBV19|TRBJ2-7|14|-
TGTGCCAGTAGTATTAAGCAGGGTAACTACGAGCAGTACTTC
CASSIKQGNYEQYF
>TRBD2|TRBV7-9|TRBJ2-5|14|-
TGTGCCAGCAGCTTAGCTAGCGGGAGTGGGGAGCAGTACTTC
CASSLASGSGEQYF
>-|TRBV5-1|TRBJ2-7|16|-
TGCGCCAGCAGCTTGGGAACGGCCGAGGGAACCTACGAGCAGTACTTC
CASSLGTAEGTYEQYF
>TRBD2|TRBV9|TRBJ2-4|18|once
TGTGCCAGCAGCGTACTGGCGGGAGGTTGGGAAGCCAAAAACATTCAGTACTTC
CASSVLAGGWEAKNIQYF
>TRBD1|TRBV6-5|TRBJ2-7|14|-
TGTGCCAGCAGTTCTTCAGGGGGCTTGTACGAGCAGTACTTC
CASSSSGGLYEQYF
>-|TRBV2|TRBJ1-2|13|once
TGTGCCAGCATTCTGGGGGGAAACTATGGCTACACCTTC
CASILGGNYGYTF
>TRBD1|TRBV25-1|TRBJ2-1|15|-
TGTGCCAGCATCACCGGGACAGGGGAATACAATGAGCAGTTCTTC
CASITGTGEYNEQFF
>-|TRBV10-3|TRBJ1-5|14|few
TGTGCCATCACTCCAGACGCTTTTTCCCAGCCCCAGCATTTT
CAITPDAFSQPQHF
>-|TRBV2|TRBJ2-1|12|once
TGTGCCAGCAGTGGCAGGGTCAATGAGCAGTTCTTC
CASSGRVNEQFF
>-|TRBV7-2|TRBJ2-5|15|-
TGTGCCAGCAGCCCCAGTAGCGGTGGGCGGGGGACCCAGTACTTC
CASSPSSGGRGTQYF
>TRBD1|TRBV10-1|TRBJ2-5|13|-
TGCGCCAGCAGTGAGGGAGACAGGGCGACCCAGTACTTC
CASSEGDRATQYF
>-|TRBV6-5|TRBJ1-2|15|-
TGTGCCAGCAGTTACTCGACTTGGCAGAACTATGGCTACACCTTC
CASSYSTWQNYGYTF